The clone carrying this T cell receptor beta chain was detected a few times. Each CDR3 protein is one row after TCRdb ran MiXCR on the 5' RACE reads. Here the sample spans 25,000 or so distinct CDR3 sequences, 9.5% to 15% being singletons. From germline, CDR1 is MNHEY and CDR2 SVGEGT. Trimming cost V 6 bases and J 7 bases; bases outside gene matches: 14. The CDR3 covers 15 residues. This entry is derived from a study of spatial heterogeneity in lung cancer. Time point described: sample taken at primary tumor resection. Sequencing of whole RNA from tumor, nontumor lung or frozen PBMC involved no sorting.

The specimen was PBMCs, collected at surgery. This clonotype was sampled from a female donor with early-stage non-small cell lung cancer. This sequence joins TRBV6-2 or TRBV6-3 and TRBJ2-5, with TRBD2 identical over 7 bases. CDR3 nucleotide sequence: TGTGCCAGCAGATCAACCGGGACTATCATCGGGACCCAGTACTTC. Translated, it gives CASRSTGTIIGTQYF.